A single sample is the source of the 14 T cell receptor beta chains below, sequenced in a study of identical twins. Via MiXCR, TCRdb re-called the 5' RACE reads, giving one row per CDR3 protein. There are 200,000 to 250,000 distinct CDR3 sequences in the sample; 6% to 9% occur only once, and just under 2% lies in the top ten. These same data were also listed under a study on yellow fever vaccine responses in identical twins.

The sample taken for sequencing was memory (CD45RO+) T cells sorted from blood. Receptors were obtained from a woman aged 18-30 years in good health.

This clonotype was detected only a few times. The chain has TRBV6-5 and TRBJ2-1; D is possibly TRBD1 or TRBD2 (5 bases each). V shed 0 bases and J shed 4 bases, with 10 bases lying between them. The germline V gene has CDR1 MNHEY and CDR2 SVGAGI. CDR3 length: 15 amino acids. CDR3 residues: CASSYSLEGYNEQFF. The CDR3 DNA reads TGTGCCAGCAGTTACTCACTAGAGGGGTACAATGAGCAGTTCTTC.

This clonotype has only a few counts. The V and J genes are TRBV30 and TRBJ2-3; D is unresolved. Germline CDR1 reads GTSNPN; CDR2 reads SVGIG (reference sequence). Deletions cut 2 bases from V and 2 bases from J, with 11 bases between. This CDR3 is 14 amino acids long. The CDR3 bases are TGTGCCTGGAGTCTTCGAACTTTCACAGATACGCAGTATTTT. It is translated as CAWSLRTFTDTQYF.

Note on this clonotype: This clone may be a read error of a much larger clone one base away. The V and J genes are TRBV7-9 and TRBJ1-5; possibly TRBD1 for D (5 bases). The CDR3 is made up of 15 amino acids. Germline CDR1 reads SEHNR; CDR2 reads FQNEAQ (reference sequence). The CDR3 DNA reads TGTGCCAGCGGCTTAGCGCAGGGCCGCAATCAGCCCCAGCATTTT. Its translation is CASGLAQGRNQPQHF.

This clonotype was observed a handful of times. This chain uses TRBV19 with TRBJ2-5, with TRBD1 as a possible D gene (6 bases). There are 15 residues in the CDR3. From germline, CDR1 is LNHDA and CDR2 SQIVND (reference sequence). The V gene lost 3 bases and the J gene lost 1 base, with 12 bases spanning the gap. CDR3 coding DNA: TGTGCCAGTAGTATTAGGGCAGGGGTCCAAGAGACCCAGTACTTC. This codes for CASSIRAGVQETQYF.

The chain links TRBV20-1 to TRBJ2-5; perhaps TRBD2 as D (6 bases). Germline V lookup: CDR1 DFQATT, CDR2 SNEGSKA (reference sequence). The germline V and J ends were trimmed by 6 bases and 0 bases, with 11 bases remaining between them. This CDR3 has 13 residues. The CDR3 protein is CSAFSGNQETQYF. The CDR3, as DNA: TGCAGTGCCTTTAGCGGCAACCAAGAGACCCAGTACTTC.

This rearrangement joins TRBV29-1 to TRBJ1-1; 9 bases map to TRBD1. The trim removed 4 bases at V and 4 bases at J, leaving 7 bases unmatched. Germline V CDR1 and CDR2: SQVTM, ANQGSEA. CDR3 length: 14 residues. The DNA of the CDR3 is TGCAGCGTTGGAGGGGACAGGGCAGCCACTGAAGCTTTCTTT. It is translated as CSVGGDRAATEAFF.

The gene calls are TRBV11-3 and TRBJ2-1; 14 bases map to TRBD2. Germline values: CDR1 SGHNT, CDR2 YENEEA. Trimming cost V 4 bases and J 15 bases; bases outside gene matches: 2. This CDR3 has 12 amino acids. CDR3 in amino acids: CASSSTSGRGFF. In DNA form, the CDR3 reads TGTGCCAGCAGCTCGACTAGCGGGAGGGGGTTCTTC. Full variable domain (missing parts from reference TRBV11-3 and TRBJ2-1): EAGVVQSPRYKIIEKKQPVAFWCNPISGHNTLYWYLQNLGQGPELLIRYENEEAVDDSQLPKDRFSAERLKGVDSTLKIQPAELGDSAVYLCASSSTSGRGFFGPGTRLTVL.

The chain uses TRBV30 and TRBJ1-2; unclear D gene. CDR1 and CDR2 (germline): GTSNPN, SVGIG (reference sequence). The germline V and J ends were trimmed by 1 base and 5 bases, with 11 bases remaining between them. This CDR3 is 13 amino acids long. CDR3 sequence (DNA): TGTGCCTGGAGTGGGACCCTAATATATGGCTACACCTTC. This codes for CAWSGTLIYGYTF.

Only a few counts were recorded for this clonotype. V and J are TRBV5-1 and TRBJ1-2, with a weak D call TRBD1 (5 bases). This CDR3 contains 14 residues. Germline CDR1 reads SGHRS; CDR2 reads YFSETQ. V was cut by 4 bases and J by 8 bases, with 18 bases left in between. The CDR3 here is CASSQGPELSGYTF. The CDR3 DNA reads as TGCGCCAGCAGCCAGGGTCCTGAGTTAAGCGGCTACACCTTC.

The chain employs TRBV5-6 and TRBJ2-5; D gene ambiguous. The V end lost 6 bases, the J end lost 7 bases, and 19 bases lay between the germline ends. The CDR3 runs 14 residues. The V gene's germline CDR1 is SGHDT and CDR2 YYEEEE. The CDR3 loop reads CASTQATYLGTQYF. DNA of the CDR3: TGTGCCAGCACGCAGGCTACTTACCTGGGGACCCAGTACTTC.

This clonotype has ten or more counts. The chain recombines TRBV29-1 with TRBJ2-2; D tentatively reads TRBD1 or TRBD2 (6 bases each). This CDR3 is 13 amino acids long. Trimming left V 4 bases short and J 5 bases short, with 11 bases between. Germline-derived CDR1 and CDR2 are SQVTM and ANQGSEA. The chain's CDR3 is CSVARGRTGELFF. The CDR3 DNA reads TGCAGCGTTGCCCGGGGGCGGACCGGGGAGCTGTTTTTT.

This chain joins TRBV5-6 and TRBJ2-1; a weak D match, TRBD2 (6 bases). The germline V gene has CDR1 SGHDT and CDR2 YYEEEE. V was shortened by 4 bases and J by 2 bases, with 16 bases between the two germline ends. This CDR3 contains 16 residues. DNA for the CDR3: TGTGCCAGCAGCGTATGGGGACTCGGAGCCTACAATGAGCAGTTCTTC. Its protein product is CASSVWGLGAYNEQFF.

This clonotype showed up just a few times. V is TRBV11-2 and J is TRBJ1-1; D is possibly TRBD1 (5 bases). Germline CDR1 and CDR2: SGHAT and FQNNGV. The V gene lost 4 bases and the J gene lost 11 bases, with 14 bases spanning the gap. This CDR3 has 12 residues. This CDR3 is CASSSGMTGAFF. CDR3 sequence (DNA): TGTGCCAGCAGCTCAGGGATGACGGGGGCTTTCTTT. The whole variable domain, remainder taken from reference TRBV11-2 and TRBJ1-1, is EAGVAQSPRYKIIEKRQSVAFWCNPISGHATLYWYQQILGQGPKLLIQFQNNGVVDDSQLPKDRFSAERLKGVDSTLKIQPAKLEDSAVYLCASSSGMTGAFFGQGTRLTVV.

Regarding this clonotype: One junction end disagrees with the germline gene, perhaps due to a read error. V and J are TRBV20-1 and TRBJ2-7, with 12 bases matching TRBD1. Germline loops: CDR1 DFQATT, CDR2 SNEGSKA (reference sequence). CDR3 length: 15 amino acids. In nucleotides, the CDR3 is TGCAGTGCTACTTCGAGACCGGGACAGGGGGCGCGAATGGACTTC. Translating it yields CSATSRPGQGARMDF.